The clone carrying this T cell receptor (beta chain) appeared a single time. The target antigen is unknown. Isolating PBMCs gave at least 7 million of these cells per sample. Samples each yielded at least 5 micrograms of total RNA. The data were taken from a study of blood T cells in healthy people across ages. Study-wide results and caveats: Unsorted PBMCs blocked a conclusive comparison of naive and antigen-experienced cells. Higher diversity, along with more naive CD4+ cells, distinguished long-lived donors from aged donors.

This CDR3 is 14 amino acids long. Germline-derived CDR1 and CDR2 are SQVTM and ANQGSEA. V lost 0 bases and J lost 3, with 9 bases in between. Primed by a sample-barcoded 5' primer and a J-beta primer mix, a second PCR proceeded for roughly 7 to 12 cycles. TCRdb fed the 5' RACE reads into MiXCR, producing one record per CDR3 protein. The table has around 1.1 million distinct CDR3 sequences, roughly two fifths seen once; the top ten hold around 14%. The V call is TRBV29-1, the J call TRBJ2-1; D unclear. The material sequenced was blood. This receptor was identified in a man aged 18-30 years in good health. CDR3 protein: CSVEESQVYNEQFF. The DNA for the CDR3 is TGCAGCGTTGAAGAGAGTCAGGTCTACAATGAGCAGTTCTTC.